This T cell receptor (beta chain) came from a study of T cell responses to AZD1222 COVID-19 vaccine. This CDR3 comprises 13 residues. Losses at the gene ends were 7 bases for V and 4 bases for J; bases not matched to a gene: 6. Germline assignment: CDR1 MDHEN and CDR2 SYDVKM. Sequencing was performed with immunoSEQ multiplex PCR; in TCRdb, only in-frame clones are kept and a portion is missing. The sample consists of approximately 140,000 clones, less than 95% of them appearing once. The chain links TRBV28 to TRBJ1-2, with TRBD1 identical over 7 bases. Sequencing used peripheral blood, obtained 28 days after the second dose of the MenACWY control vaccine. This TCR was sampled from an adult who received the MenACWY meningococcal vaccine as a control. The CDR3 spells CASTTGAVYGYTF. The DNA for the CDR3 is TGTGCCAGCACCACAGGGGCAGTCTATGGCTACACCTTC.